This entry describes one T cell receptor (beta chain). What it recognizes is unknown. Some second doses came at about 4 weeks and others at about 12 weeks; these were pooled. These data belong to a study of T cell responses to AZD1222 COVID-19 vaccine. The study, taken as a whole, reports: Reports say nearly half of spike-specific TCRs go after unmutated variant regions. Donors were chiefly white British, with a greater number of females, and clonal diversity was perhaps underestimated. Seropositive at baseline were only a handful of AZD1222 recipients.

The ends were cut back, 7 bases at V and 2 bases at J, with 14 bases in the middle. This CDR3 is 14 amino acids long. Looked up from germline, CDR1 is MNHEY and CDR2 is SVGEGT. The table came from immunoSEQ multiplex PCR; TCRdb's copy has only in-frame clones and leaves some out. Of 200,000 or so clones listed, roughly 92% are singletons. Here the sequenced sample was peripheral blood, taken 28 days after the second AZD1222 dose. The chain employs TRBV6-2 or TRBV6-3 and TRBJ1-1; a possible D gene is TRBD1 (6 bases). This clonotype originated in an adult who received the AZD1222 COVID-19 vaccine. The CDR3 DNA follows: TGTGCCAGCACCCCGGGGGGGCCCAACACTGAAGCTTTCTTT. Amino acids: CASTPGGPNTEAFF.